This T cell receptor (beta chain) was captured in a study of shared clonotypes between healthy human individuals. Background on the study: For every donor, three CD4 naive, three CD4 memory, two CD8 naive and one CD8 memory plates were used.

Study results and limitations: Tissues were not sampled, only blood, and their repertoires likely differ. Naive subsets generally exceeded memory subsets in estimated richness.

With 4 bases clipped from V and 5 bases from J, the junction kept 8 bases outside the gene matches. Germline assignment: CDR1 SGHRS and CDR2 YFSETQ. This CDR3 spans 14 amino acids. Naive CD4+ cells were CD45RA-selected; the remaining cells were memory. Clones were read by immunoSEQ multiplex PCR, and TCRdb kept only the in-frame ones, dropping some. The table lists approximately 980,000 clones, over 60% of them singletons. To note about this clone: Its target is not known.

Sequenced material: memory CD4+ T cells sorted from blood. Subset reported: CD45RA-negative fraction. The source of this sequence is a man aged 18 to 29 in good health. The chain has TRBV5-1 and TRBJ2-7; TRBD1 matches 8 bases. CDR3 bases: TGCGCCAGCAGCACGGGACAGGTCCGCGACGAGCAGTACTTC. This translates into CASSTGQVRDEQYF. Complete variable domain (other parts from reference TRBV5-1 and TRBJ2-7): KAGVTQTPRYLIKTRGQQVTLSCSPISGHRSVSWYQQTPGQGLQFLFEYFSETQRNKGNFPGRFSGRQFSNSRSEMNVSTLELGDSALYLCASSTGQVRDEQYFGPGTRLTVT.